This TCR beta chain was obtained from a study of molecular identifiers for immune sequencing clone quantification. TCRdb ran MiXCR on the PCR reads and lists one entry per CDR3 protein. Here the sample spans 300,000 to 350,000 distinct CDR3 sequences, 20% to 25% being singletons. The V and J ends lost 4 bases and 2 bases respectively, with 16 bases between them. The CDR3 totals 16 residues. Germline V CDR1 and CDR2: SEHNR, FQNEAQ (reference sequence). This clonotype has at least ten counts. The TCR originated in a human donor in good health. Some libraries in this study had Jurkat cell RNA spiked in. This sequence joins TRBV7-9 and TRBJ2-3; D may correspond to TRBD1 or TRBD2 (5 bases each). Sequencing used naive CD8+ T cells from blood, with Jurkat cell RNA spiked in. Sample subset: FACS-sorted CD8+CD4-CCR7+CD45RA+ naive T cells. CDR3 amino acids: CASSSNRDLYTDTQYF. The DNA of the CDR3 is TGTGCCAGCAGCTCCAACCGGGACCTTTACACAGATACGCAGTATTTT.